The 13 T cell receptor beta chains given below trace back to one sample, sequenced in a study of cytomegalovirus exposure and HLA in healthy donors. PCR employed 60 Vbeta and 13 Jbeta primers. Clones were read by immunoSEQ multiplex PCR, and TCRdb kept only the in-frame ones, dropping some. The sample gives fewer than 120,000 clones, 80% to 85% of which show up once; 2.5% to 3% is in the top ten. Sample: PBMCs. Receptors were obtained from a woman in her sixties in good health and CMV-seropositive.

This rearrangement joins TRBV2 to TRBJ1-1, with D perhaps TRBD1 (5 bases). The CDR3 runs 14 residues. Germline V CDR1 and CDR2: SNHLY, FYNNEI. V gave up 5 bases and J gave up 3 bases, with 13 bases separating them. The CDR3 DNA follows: TGTGCCAGCAGTCCGACAGACTCATACACTGAAGCTTTCTTT. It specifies CASSPTDSYTEAFF.

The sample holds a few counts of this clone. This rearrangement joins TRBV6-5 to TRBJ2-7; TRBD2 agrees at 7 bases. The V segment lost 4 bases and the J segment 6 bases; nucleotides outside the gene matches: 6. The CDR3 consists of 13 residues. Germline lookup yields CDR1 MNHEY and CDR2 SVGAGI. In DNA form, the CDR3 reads TGTGCCAGCAGTTCCCTCCGCGGGGGCGAGCAGTACTTC. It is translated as CASSSLRGGEQYF.

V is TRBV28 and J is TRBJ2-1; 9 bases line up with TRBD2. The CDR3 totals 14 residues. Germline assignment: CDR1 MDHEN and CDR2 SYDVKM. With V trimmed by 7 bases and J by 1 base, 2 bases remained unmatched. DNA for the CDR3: TGTGCCAGCAAGCTAGCGGGATCCTACAATGAGCAGTTCTTC. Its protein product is CASKLAGSYNEQFF.

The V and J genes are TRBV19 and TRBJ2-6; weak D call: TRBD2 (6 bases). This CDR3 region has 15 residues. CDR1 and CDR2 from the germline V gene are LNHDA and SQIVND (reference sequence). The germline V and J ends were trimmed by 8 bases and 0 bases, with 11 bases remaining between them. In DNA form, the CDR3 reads TGTGCCAGTCGGGAGTTGGACTCTGGGGCCAACGTCCTGACTTTC. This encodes CASRELDSGANVLTF.

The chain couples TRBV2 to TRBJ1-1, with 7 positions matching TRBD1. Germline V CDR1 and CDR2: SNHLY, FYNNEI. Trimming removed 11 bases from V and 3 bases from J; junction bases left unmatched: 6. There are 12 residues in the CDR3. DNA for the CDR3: TGTGCCGGAGTCACAGGGGACACTGAAGCTTTCTTT. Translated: CAGVTGDTEAFF. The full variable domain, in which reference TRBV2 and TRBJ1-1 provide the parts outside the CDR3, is EPEVTQTPSHQVTQMGQEVILRCVPISNHLYFYWYRQILGQKVEFLVSFYNNEISEKSEIFDDQFSVERPDGSNFTLKIRSTKLEDSAMYFCAGVTGDTEAFFGQGTRLTVV.

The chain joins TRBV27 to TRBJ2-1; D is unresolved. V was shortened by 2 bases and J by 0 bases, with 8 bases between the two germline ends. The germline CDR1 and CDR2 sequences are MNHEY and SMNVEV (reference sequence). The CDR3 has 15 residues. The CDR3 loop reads CASSLLTSSYNEQFF. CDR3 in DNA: TGTGCCAGCAGTTTACTCACGAGCTCCTACAATGAGCAGTTCTTC.

The CDR3 DNA reads as TGTGCCAGCAGCTTAGATGGAGCAAACCGAGCTTTCTTT. This sequence encodes CASSLDGANRAFF. The chain uses TRBV7-2 and TRBJ1-1, with no clear D. Trimming left V 1 base short and J 10 bases short, with 13 bases between. The germline gives CDR1 SGHTA, CDR2 FQGNSA. The CDR3 extends over 13 amino acids.

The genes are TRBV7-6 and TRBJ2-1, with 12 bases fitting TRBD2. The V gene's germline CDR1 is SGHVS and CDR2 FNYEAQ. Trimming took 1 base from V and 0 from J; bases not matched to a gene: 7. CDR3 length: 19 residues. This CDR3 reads CASSLGLAGGTSSYNEQFF. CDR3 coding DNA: TGTGCCAGCAGCTTAGGGCTAGCGGGAGGGACAAGCTCCTACAATGAGCAGTTCTTC.

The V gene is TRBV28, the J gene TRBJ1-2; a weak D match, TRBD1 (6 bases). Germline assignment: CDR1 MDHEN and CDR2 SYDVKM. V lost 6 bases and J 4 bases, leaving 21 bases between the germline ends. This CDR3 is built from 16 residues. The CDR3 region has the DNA TGTGCCAGCAGGCGAACGGGGACATCAGGGGTCTATGGCTACACCTTC. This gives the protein CASRRTGTSGVYGYTF.

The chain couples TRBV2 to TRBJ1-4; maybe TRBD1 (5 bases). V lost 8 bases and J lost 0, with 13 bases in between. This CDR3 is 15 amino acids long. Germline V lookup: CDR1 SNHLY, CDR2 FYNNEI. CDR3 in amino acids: CASSTVLATNEKLFF. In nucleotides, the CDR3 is TGTGCCAGCTCGACAGTTTTAGCAACTAATGAAAAACTGTTTTTT.

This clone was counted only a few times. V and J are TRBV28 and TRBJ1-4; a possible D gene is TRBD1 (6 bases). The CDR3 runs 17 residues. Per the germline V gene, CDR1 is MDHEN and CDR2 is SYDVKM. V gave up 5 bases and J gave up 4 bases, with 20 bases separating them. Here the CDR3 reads CASSTLTGREDNEKLFF. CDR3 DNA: TGTGCCAGCAGTACCTTGACAGGCCGGGAAGATAATGAAAAACTGTTTTTT.

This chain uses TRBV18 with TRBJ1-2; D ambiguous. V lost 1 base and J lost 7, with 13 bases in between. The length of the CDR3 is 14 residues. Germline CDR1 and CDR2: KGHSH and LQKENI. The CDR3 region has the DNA TGTGCCAGCTCACCACATCCGGGGTCGGGTGGCTACACCTTC. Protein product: CASSPHPGSGGYTF. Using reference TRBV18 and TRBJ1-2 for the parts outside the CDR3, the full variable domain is NAGVMQNPRHLVRRRGQEARLRCSPMKGHSHVYWYRQLPEEGLKFMVYLQKENIIDESGMPKERFSAEFPKEGPSILRIQQVVRGDSAAYFCASSPHPGSGGYTFGSGTRLTVV.

The CDR3 bases are TGTGCCAGCAGCTCACCGACTAGCGGGGAACATGAGCAGTTCTTC. Translated: CASSSPTSGEHEQFF. The V call is TRBV5-4, the J call TRBJ2-1, with 11 bases lining up with TRBD2. With V trimmed by 3 bases and J by 8 bases, 7 bases remained unmatched. This CDR3 spans 15 amino acids. The germline V gene encodes CDR1 SGHNT and CDR2 YYREEE (reference sequence).